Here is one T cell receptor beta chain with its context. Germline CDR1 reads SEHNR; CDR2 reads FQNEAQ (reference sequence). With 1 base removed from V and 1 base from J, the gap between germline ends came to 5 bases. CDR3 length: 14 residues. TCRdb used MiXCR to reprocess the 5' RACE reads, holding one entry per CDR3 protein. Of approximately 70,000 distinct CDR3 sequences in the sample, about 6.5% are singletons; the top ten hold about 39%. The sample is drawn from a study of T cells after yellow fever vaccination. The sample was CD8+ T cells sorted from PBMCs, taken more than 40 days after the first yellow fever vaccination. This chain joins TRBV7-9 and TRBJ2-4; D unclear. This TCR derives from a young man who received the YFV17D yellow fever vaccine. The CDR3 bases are TGTGCCAGCAGCTTAGAATTCGCCAAAAACATTCAGTACTTC. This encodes CASSLEFAKNIQYF.